A selection of T cell receptor beta chains follows, all from one sample in a study of blood T cell repertoires in COVID-19. Clones were read by immunoSEQ multiplex PCR, and TCRdb kept only the in-frame ones, dropping some. The sample holds hundreds of thousands of clones; over 80% are singletons and the top ten take more than 5%. Sequencing used peripheral blood. The receptor set was obtained from a woman in her forties or fifties with COVID-19, enrolled during active disease. CDR3s include the opening cysteine and the closing phenylalanine or tryptophan. The D gene is left open where the match is weak. Only some rows state a clone size, as once, few, many or a class for expanded clones.

NA	TRBJ1-5	NA	TRBV11-1	TGTGCCAGCAGCTTGGGGCGGAATCAGCCCCAGCATTTT	CASSLGRNQPQHF
TRBD1	TRBJ2-1	NA	TRBV5-5	TGTGCCAGCAGCTTTACAGGGGGTTCCTACAATGAGCAGTTCTTC	CASSFTGGSYNEQFF
NA	TRBJ2-7	NA	TRBV4-1	TGCGCCAGCAGCCAAGATTACCAGGGAATGGACTACGAGCAGTACTTC	CASSQDYQGMDYEQYF
TRBD2	TRBJ2-7	NA	TRBV6-2/TRBV6-3	TGTGCCAGCAGTTACCTCTTGTTAGCGGGAGCCTACGAGCAGTACTTC	CASSYLLLAGAYEQYF
TRBD1	TRBJ2-1	NA	TRBV7-2	TGTGCCAGCAGCTTAGTTGGCTCCAGGACAGGGAGCAATGAGCAGTTCTTC	CASSLVGSRTGSNEQFF
TRBD1	TRBJ1-1	NA	TRBV10-3	TGTGCCATCAGTGAGTCTCTTGGGACAGGGGAGAAGAGAGCTTTCTTT	CAISESLGTGEKRAFF
TRBD2	TRBJ2-1	NA	TRBV6-1	TGTGCCAGCAGTGACCTAGCGGGAGGTCGGTATGAGCAGTTCTTC	CASSDLAGGRYEQFF
TRBD2	TRBJ2-1	once	TRBV19	TGTGCCAGTAGTATTAAGGGAGGGAACTACAATGAGCAGTTCTTC	CASSIKGGNYNEQFF
TRBD2	TRBJ2-1	NA	TRBV24-1	TGTGCCACCAGTGGACTAGCGGGACGAAATGAGCAGTTCTTC	CATSGLAGRNEQFF
NA	TRBJ2-3	NA	TRBV6-4	TGTGCCAGCAGTGTAAGCCCAAGCACAGATACGCAGTATTTT	CASSVSPSTDTQYF
NA	TRBJ2-3	NA	TRBV9	TGTGCCAGCAGGCGGACAGCTAGCACAGATACGCAGTATTTT	CASRRTASTDTQYF
TRBD2	TRBJ2-3	NA	TRBV10-1	TGCGCCAGCAGGCCCGGACTAGCGCCCACAGATACGCAGTATTTT	CASRPGLAPTDTQYF
NA	TRBJ1-1	NA	TRBV6-5	TGTGCCAGCACTCAGGGGTTTCGAGCTTTCTTT	CASTQGFRAFF
NA	TRBJ2-7	NA	TRBV14	TGTGCCAGCAGCTTTAGAATAACACAGGGCCGAGAACACGAGCAGTACTTC	CASSFRITQGREHEQYF
TRBD2	TRBJ2-1	NA	TRBV11-2	TGTGCCAGCAGCTCGGAAAAGACTAGCGGGGCCAATGAGCAGTTCTTC	CASSSEKTSGANEQFF
NA	TRBJ2-1	NA	TRBV19	TGTGCCAGTAGGAGGAATCCCCCAAGGGGCCATGAGCAGTTCTTC	CASRRNPPRGHEQFF
TRBD1	TRBJ1-1	NA	TRBV4-1	TGCGCCAGCACCCGGACAGGGGCTAACACTGAAGCTTTCTTT	CASTRTGANTEAFF
NA	TRBJ1-1	NA	TRBV28	TGTGCCAGCAGTTCCGTCCATACTACTGAAGCTTTCTTT	CASSSVHTTEAFF
TRBD1	TRBJ2-7	NA	TRBV30	TGTGCCTGGAGTGGGGGGACAGGGCCCTACGAGCAGTACTTC	CAWSGGTGPYEQYF
NA	TRBJ2-5	NA	TRBV18	TGTGCCAGCTCACCACCGGGGGGGCGGAGAGAGACCCAGTACTTC	CASSPPGGRRETQYF
NA	TRBJ2-3	NA	TRBV7-3	TGTGCCAGCAGCCGGGGTGCAGATACGCAGTATTTT	CASSRGADTQYF
NA	TRBJ1-1	NA	TRBV18	TGTGCCAGCTCAGGGGCGCCGGGCACTGAAGCTTTCTTT	CASSGAPGTEAFF
TRBD2	TRBJ2-7	NA	TRBV7-2	TGTGCCAGCAGCTTATTAGGGACTAGCGGAGCCTACGAGCAGTACTTC	CASSLLGTSGAYEQYF
NA	TRBJ1-5	NA	TRBV12-3/TRBV12-4	TGTGCCAGCACCTTTAGCAATCAGCCCCAGCATTTT	CASTFSNQPQHF
TRBD1	TRBJ1-5	NA	TRBV27	TGTGCCAGTCGCCCGGGACAGGGGGCTTATAGCAATCAGCCCCAGCATTTT	CASRPGQGAYSNQPQHF
TRBD2	TRBJ2-3	NA	TRBV28	TGTGCCAGCAGTTTTCCCCTAGCGGGAGGGGCAGATACGCAGTATTTT	CASSFPLAGGADTQYF
NA	TRBJ2-3	NA	TRBV29-1	TGCAGCGTTGCGGCAGGGTCGGATACGCAGTATTTT	CSVAAGSDTQYF
NA	TRBJ2-7	NA	TRBV7-9	TGTGCCAGCGATGGGGGCAGGTCATACGAGCAGTACTTC	CASDGGRSYEQYF
NA	TRBJ2-2	few	TRBV10-1	TGCGCCAGCAGTGACTACAATAAGGGGGGGTACACCGGGGAGCTGTTTTTT	CASSDYNKGGYTGELFF
NA	TRBJ1-4	NA	TRBV30	TGTGCCTGGACACCTACGTTTGAAAAACTGTTTTTT	CAWTPTFEKLFF
NA	TRBJ2-2	NA	TRBV5-1	TGCGCCAGCAGGGACAGAAGGGTTGGCGGGGAGCTGTTTTTT	CASRDRRVGGELFF
TRBD1	TRBJ2-7	once	TRBV6-5	TGTGCCAGCAAGATCCGGGACAGGGGTTCCTACGAGCAGTACTTC	CASKIRDRGSYEQYF
NA	TRBJ2-1	NA	TRBV18	TGTGCCAGCTCACCGAAAGCGACTAGCTACAATGAGCAGTTCTTC	CASSPKATSYNEQFF
NA	TRBJ1-1	NA	TRBV13	TGTGCCAGCAGCTTATTCACAGGGACCGGCACTGAAGCTTTCTTT	CASSLFTGTGTEAFF
NA	TRBJ1-4	NA	TRBV6-5	TGTGCCAGCCAGGGGCAGGTTAATGAAAAACTGTTTTTT	CASQGQVNEKLFF
TRBD1	TRBJ2-1	once	TRBV18	TGTGCCAGCTCACCACCAGGGACAGGGAAGGAGCAGTTCTTC	CASSPPGTGKEQFF
NA	TRBJ2-1	NA	TRBV12-2	TGTGCAAGTCGCTTGTTTACCCAGGGACTAGCGGGAGGGAATGAGCAGTTCTTC	CASRLFTQGLAGGNEQFF
TRBD1	TRBJ1-1	NA	TRBV2	TGTGCCAGCAGTGAAGCAGGGTCGGGACAGACAGAAGCTTTCTTT	CASSEAGSGQTEAFF
TRBD1	TRBJ1-5	few	TRBV19	TGTGCCAGTACCCCTCCCCGGACAGGAGGGTATCAGCCCCAGCATTTT	CASTPPRTGGYQPQHF